These 22 T cell receptor beta chains originate from one sample sequenced in a study of beta chain features in type 1 diabetes. The investigators reverse transcribed all of the isolated RNA, so they sequenced expressed TCRB transcripts. Method: immunoSEQ multiplex PCR; TCRdb's copy keeps in-frame clones and lacks some. The data show hundreds of thousands of clones, roughly 13% seen once. The sequencing input was naive CD4+ T cells from blood. These receptor sequences come from a young man in good health.

V gene TRBV5-6 combines with J gene TRBJ1-5, with a tentative D call TRBD1 (5 bases). The CDR3 sequence is 17 residues long. V was shortened by 1 base and J by 5 bases, with 19 bases between the two germline ends. CDR1 is SGHDT and CDR2 is YYEEEE in the germline V gene. This chain's CDR3 is CASSLYRLSTAHQPQHF. CDR3 DNA sequence: TGTGCCAGCAGCTTGTATCGTCTCTCGACAGCTCATCAGCCCCAGCATTTT.

This clone was counted between two and nine times. The rearrangement links TRBV30 to TRBJ2-1; TRBD1 matches at 11 bases. V lost 3 bases and J lost 9; bases outside the gene matches: 4. The germline V gene encodes CDR1 GTSNPN and CDR2 SVGIG (reference sequence). The CDR3 is 13 residues long. The CDR3 protein is CAWSGDRGFEQFF. DNA for the CDR3: TGTGCCTGGAGCGGGGACAGGGGGTTTGAGCAGTTCTTC.

The V and J genes are TRBV10-2 and TRBJ2-5, with 10 bases aligning to TRBD2. CDR1 and CDR2 (germline): WSHSY, SAAADI. Germline trimming cut 8 bases from V and 9 bases from J; bases unmatched to any gene: 6. The length of the CDR3 is 12 residues. CDR3 sequence reads: CASGAGGSSQYF. The CDR3, as DNA: TGCGCCAGCGGAGCGGGGGGGTCGTCCCAGTACTTC.

The CDR3 sequence: CASSRSGSGANVLTF. Here the CDR3 DNA reads TGTGCCAGCAGCCGCTCGGGCTCTGGGGCCAACGTCCTGACTTTC. This chain joins TRBV11-2 and TRBJ2-6; D remains ambiguous. This CDR3 has 15 amino acids. Trimming removed 5 bases from V and 0 bases from J, with 8 bases in between. Per germline, CDR1 SGHAT and CDR2 FQNNGV.

The rearrangement links TRBV28 to TRBJ1-2, with unresolved D. V dropped 1 base and J dropped 2 bases, with 5 bases sitting between them. This CDR3 has 13 amino acids. Germline-derived CDR1 and CDR2 are MDHEN and SYDVKM. For the CDR3, the DNA is TGTGCCAGCAGTTTATACGGGAACTATGGCTACACCTTC. Protein sequence: CASSLYGNYGYTF.

On this clone: Different DNA sequences within this sample yield the same CDR3. The V gene is TRBV5-6, the J gene TRBJ2-7; no clear D gene. Germline V gives CDR1 SGHDT, CDR2 YYEEEE. The CDR3 contains 11 residues. V lost 5 bases to trimming and J lost 2 bases, with 5 bases between them. CDR3 region: CASSRAYEQYF. The CDR3 nucleotides are TGTGCCAGCAGTAGAGCCTACGAGCAGTACTTC.

Only a few counts were recorded for this clone. The rearrangement links TRBV11-2 to TRBJ1-2; D is unclear. The germline V and J ends were trimmed by 2 bases and 6 bases, with 10 bases remaining between them. Germline CDR1 SGHAT, CDR2 FQNNGV. The CDR3 contains 13 residues. CDR3 residues: CASSLLRAHGYTF. The CDR3, as DNA: TGTGCCAGCAGCTTATTGAGGGCTCATGGCTACACCTTC.

A few counts support this clone. This rearrangement joins TRBV18 to TRBJ2-7; 10 bases match TRBD2. Germline V gene data show CDR1 as KGHSH and CDR2 as LQKENI. The V gene end was trimmed by 5 bases and the J gene end by 7 bases; junction bases not matched to a gene: 11. The CDR3 has 15 amino acids. The CDR3 sequence is CASSRTSGNGREQYF. CDR3 nucleotides: TGTGCCAGCTCAAGGACTAGCGGAAACGGTCGGGAGCAGTACTTC.

This clone was counted a few times. The chain links TRBV5-4 to TRBJ2-1, with TRBD1 matching 7 bases. The CDR3 consists of 16 residues. With 5 bases clipped from V and 0 bases from J, the junction kept 8 bases outside the gene matches. CDR1 is SGHNT and CDR2 is YYREEE in the germline V gene (reference sequence). CDR3 sequence: CASRRQTGSSYNEQFF. The CDR3 coding sequence is TGTGCCAGCAGAAGACAGACAGGGAGCTCCTACAATGAGCAGTTCTTC.

This clone occurred a few times. This chain joins TRBV9 and TRBJ1-3, with 7 bases that match TRBD1. The germline CDR1 and CDR2 sequences are SGDLS and YYNGEE. V gave up 3 bases and J gave up 2 bases; unmatched junction bases: 11. The CDR3 loop spans 17 amino acids. The CDR3 protein is CASSAHLQGMAGNTIYF. CDR3 nucleotide sequence: TGTGCCAGCAGCGCGCACCTACAGGGGATGGCTGGAAACACCATATATTTT.

CDR3 amino acids: CASSVLGSLNTGELFF. The CDR3 DNA follows: TGTGCCAGCAGCGTTCTAGGGAGCCTGAACACCGGGGAGCTGTTTTTT. J is TRBJ2-2 and V is TRBV9; weak D call: TRBD2 (5 bases). Trimming left V 2 bases short and J 1 base short, with 12 bases between. Germline CDR1 reads SGDLS; CDR2 reads YYNGEE. The CDR3 totals 16 residues.

In its sample, this clone was seen a few times. The rearrangement uses TRBV5-6 and TRBJ1-1; tentative D call: TRBD1 (6 bases). Looked up from germline, CDR1 is SGHDT and CDR2 is YYEEEE. Trimming removed 1 base from V and 1 base from J, with 8 bases in between. CDR3 length: 14 residues. The CDR3 here is CASSLTQGNTEAFF. CDR3 DNA: TGTGCCAGCAGCTTGACACAGGGGAACACTGAAGCTTTCTTT.

This clone occurred a few times. The chain is built from TRBV9 and TRBJ2-1; no definite D call. V was clipped by 3 bases and J by 8 bases, with 6 bases between them. The CDR3 contains 11 residues. Germline V gene data show CDR1 as SGDLS and CDR2 as YYNGEE. This CDR3 is CASSAIHEQFF. The CDR3 DNA sequence: TGTGCCAGCAGCGCAATCCATGAGCAGTTCTTC.

Only a few counts were recorded for this clone. The rearrangement joins TRBV9 to TRBJ2-3, with a tentative D call TRBD2 (6 bases). This CDR3 has 16 amino acids. The V end lost 4 bases, the J end lost 9 bases, and 24 bases lay between the germline ends. Germline CDR1 SGDLS, CDR2 YYNGEE. CDR3 nucleotides: TGTGCCAGCAGCCCCGAACCGGGACTCCCGCTCAGAACGCAGTATTTT. This codes for CASSPEPGLPLRTQYF.

The J gene is TRBJ2-6, the V gene TRBV5-1; D may be TRBD1 (6 bases). Trimming stripped 3 bases from V and 0 bases from J, with 16 bases between. Per germline, CDR1 SGHRS and CDR2 YFSETQ. The CDR3 loop spans 18 amino acids. The CDR3, as DNA: TGCGCCAGCAGCTCCCCCCAGGGGCAGACCTCTGGGGCCAACGTCCTGACTTTC. Residues: CASSSPQGQTSGANVLTF.

V usage is TRBV6-5 and J usage is TRBJ2-7; 7 bases are shared with TRBD2. V was clipped by 4 bases and J by 7 bases; unmatched bases: 16. CDR3 length equals 16 residues. Germline V lookup: CDR1 MNHEY, CDR2 SVGAGI. The CDR3 loop is CASSSYAGTNLKEQYF. CDR3 DNA sequence: TGTGCCAGCAGTTCTTACGCCGGGACTAACCTGAAGGAGCAGTACTTC.

This clone was picked up a small number of times. The chain carries TRBV10-3 and TRBJ2-5; 8 nucleotides align to TRBD1. V lost 5 bases to trimming and J lost 3 bases; unmatched junction nucleotides: 5. CDR1 ENHRY and CDR2 SYGVKD come from the germline V gene. CDR3 size: 14 residues. The CDR3 loop reads CAISSGTGEETQYF. CDR3 nucleotides: TGTGCCATCAGTTCCGGGACAGGAGAAGAGACCCAGTACTTC.

The table lists this clone with a few counts. V usage is TRBV5-4 and J usage is TRBJ2-1; TRBD1 is a possible D gene (6 bases). The CDR3 length is 12 residues. The V gene lost 3 bases and the J gene lost 9 bases, with 10 bases spanning the gap. Germline CDR1 is SGHNT and CDR2 is YYREEE (reference sequence). The CDR3 spells CASSSGVPEQFF. The CDR3 region has the DNA TGTGCCAGCAGCTCAGGGGTTCCTGAGCAGTTCTTC. The full variable domain, in which reference TRBV5-4 and TRBJ2-1 provide the parts outside the CDR3, is ETGVTQSPTHLIKTRGQQVTLRCSSQSGHNTVSWYQQALGQGPQFIFQYYREEENGRGNFPPRFSGLQFPNYSSELNVNALELDDSALYLCASSSGVPEQFFGPGTRLTVL.

The rearrangement links TRBV7-2 to TRBJ2-7, with 12 bases identical to TRBD2. Germline V lookup: CDR1 SGHTA, CDR2 FQGNSA. The CDR3 contains 18 residues. V shed 2 bases and J 1 base; nucleotides not matched to a gene: 9. This CDR3 reads CASSLMSSGGAASYEQYF. The CDR3 DNA reads as TGTGCCAGCAGCTTAATGTCTAGCGGGGGGGCCGCGTCCTACGAGCAGTACTTC.

This clone was seen more than once but under ten times. The V gene is TRBV30, the J gene TRBJ2-3; D unclear. The CDR3 length is 12 residues. Deletions cut 2 bases from V and 3 bases from J, with 6 bases between. The germline CDR1 and CDR2 sequences are GTSNPN and SVGIG (reference sequence). CDR3 loop: CAWSHSTDTQYF. CDR3 DNA: TGTGCCTGGAGTCATAGTACAGATACGCAGTATTTT.

This clone was counted only a few times. The V call is TRBV6-1, the J call TRBJ1-5; D may be TRBD1 (6 bases). V was clipped by 6 bases and J by 7 bases, with 13 bases between them. The germline V gene has CDR1 MNHNS and CDR2 SASEGT. CDR3 length: 13 amino acids. Here the CDR3 reads CASSLQGPQPQHF. The CDR3 region has the DNA TGTGCCAGCAGCCTCCAGGGGCCCCAGCCCCAGCATTTT.

This clone has only a few counts. This chain connects TRBV18 to TRBJ1-2; no definite D call. The CDR3 extends over 14 amino acids. V was clipped by 3 bases and J by 4 bases, with 12 bases between them. The germline CDR1 and CDR2 sequences are KGHSH and LQKENI. The CDR3 DNA is TGTGCCAGCTCACCCCTTGACAACACCTATGGCTACACCTTC. This translates into CASSPLDNTYGYTF.